This T cell receptor (beta chain) was documented in a study of CD8 T cells in Susac syndrome. Reverse transcription of about 0.45 to 1 ug RNA was carried out with random hexamers. An immunoSEQ multiplex PCR generated amplified TCR beta CDR3 products spanning 54 Vbeta and 13 Jbeta. Each CDR3 protein gets one entry after TCRdb re-called the immunoSEQ multiplex PCR reads with MiXCR. The sample carries around 190,000 distinct CDR3 sequences, roughly 96% recorded once. The sequence came from a human donor in good health. Sequences were obtained from CD4+ T cells from PBMCs.

CDR3 loop: CASRLTSGSYEQYF. The CDR3 nucleotides are TGTGCCAGCAGGTTGACTAGCGGCTCCTACGAGCAGTACTTC. The gene calls are TRBV6-2 or TRBV6-3 and TRBJ2-7; 9 bases are shared with TRBD2. CDR1 and CDR2 from the germline V gene are MNHEY and SVGEGT. Trimming removed 6 bases from V and 0 bases from J; junction bases left unmatched: 3. CDR3 size: 14 residues.